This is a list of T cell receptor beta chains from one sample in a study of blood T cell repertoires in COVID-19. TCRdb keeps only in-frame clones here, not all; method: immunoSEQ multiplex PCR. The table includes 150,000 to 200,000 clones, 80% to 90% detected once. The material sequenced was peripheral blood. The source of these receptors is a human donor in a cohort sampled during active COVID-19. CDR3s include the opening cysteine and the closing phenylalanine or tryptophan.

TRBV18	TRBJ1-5	CASSPEGGGIDQPQHF
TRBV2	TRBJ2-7	CASRALYEQYF
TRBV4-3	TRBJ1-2	CASSPYGTGGRGYTF
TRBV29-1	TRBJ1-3	CSVGQGSRNTIYF
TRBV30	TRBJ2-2	CAWEQGHGELFF
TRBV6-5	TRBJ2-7	CASRGQTLSYEQYF
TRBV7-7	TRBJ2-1	CASSLFGTGSYNEQFF
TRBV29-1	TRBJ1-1	CSVVGGAGTEAFF
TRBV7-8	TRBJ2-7	CASSPQGGEQYF
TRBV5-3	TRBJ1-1	CARSPRTGVQNTEAFF
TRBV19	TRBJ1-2	CASSGQGAFNYGYTF
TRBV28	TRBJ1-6	CASSSFRDRGSLNSPLHF
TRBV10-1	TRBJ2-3	CASSEDIPADTQYF
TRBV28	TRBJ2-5	CASSLGAGGQETQYF
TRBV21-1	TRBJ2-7	CASSSKRDSLSEQYF
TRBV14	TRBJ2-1	CASSPTLAASSYNEQFF
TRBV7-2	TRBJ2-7	CASSLGLAGPLYEQYF
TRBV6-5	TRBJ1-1	CASMGQPNTEAFF
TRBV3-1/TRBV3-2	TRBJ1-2	CASSRSPADGYTF
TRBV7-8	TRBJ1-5	CASSLQGYSNQPQHF
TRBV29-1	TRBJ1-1	CSVMGDMNTEAFF
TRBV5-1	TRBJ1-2	CASSLTGSDGYTF
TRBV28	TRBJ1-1	CASTTNSRGRRAFF
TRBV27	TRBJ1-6	CASSLKAPGGSPLHF
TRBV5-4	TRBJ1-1	CASSQGGGMDTEAFF
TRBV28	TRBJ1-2	CASSLAPATSNGYTF
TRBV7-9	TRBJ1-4	CASSPPGLAGGEKLFF